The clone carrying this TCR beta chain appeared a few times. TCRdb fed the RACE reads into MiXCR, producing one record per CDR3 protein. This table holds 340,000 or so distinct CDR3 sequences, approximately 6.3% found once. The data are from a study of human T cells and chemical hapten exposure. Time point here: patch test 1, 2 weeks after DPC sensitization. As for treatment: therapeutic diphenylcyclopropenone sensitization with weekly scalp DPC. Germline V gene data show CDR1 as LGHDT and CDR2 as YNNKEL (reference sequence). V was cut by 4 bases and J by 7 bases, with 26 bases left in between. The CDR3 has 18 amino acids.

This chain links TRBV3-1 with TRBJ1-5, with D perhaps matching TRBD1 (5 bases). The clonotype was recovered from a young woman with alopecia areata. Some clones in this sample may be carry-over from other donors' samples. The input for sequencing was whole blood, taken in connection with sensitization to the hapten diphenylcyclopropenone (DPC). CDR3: CASSPQDLWRRGGQPQHF. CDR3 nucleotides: TGTGCCAGCAGCCCCCAAGACCTTTGGCGGAGGGGCGGCCAGCCCCAGCATTTT.